This TCR beta chain was obtained from a study of T cells in Graves' hyperthyroidism and ophthalmopathy. Points from the study as a whole: A model built on 13 V-J features separated ophthalmopathy from stable hyperthyroidism. Ophthalmopathy onset followed model prediction by a median approximately 7 months.

It was RNA transcripts that yielded the amplified TCR beta CDR3 regions. With the HTBI primer set, the TCR CDR3 went through a first round of RT-PCR. TCRdb reanalysed the multiplex PCR reads using MiXCR and keeps one entry per CDR3 protein. This table holds 500,000 to 650,000 distinct CDR3 sequences, 15% to 20% found once. CDR1 and CDR2 from the germline V gene are LNHNV and YYDKDF (reference sequence). This CDR3 has 16 residues. With 0 bases clipped from V and 4 bases from J, the junction kept 6 bases outside the gene matches. This clonotype was seen a few times. Its antigen is not identified. The receptor's source is a woman younger than 30 with Graves' ophthalmopathy. The specimen was blood. The gene calls are TRBV15 and TRBJ2-4; 7 bases are shared with TRBD1. The CDR3 region is CATSREGTALKNIQYF. The DNA of the CDR3 is TGTGCCACCAGCAGAGAGGGGACAGCGCTAAAAAACATTCAGTACTTC. Combining the CDR3 with reference TRBV15 and TRBJ2-4 gives the whole variable domain DAMVIQNPRYQVTQFGKPVTLSCSQTLNHNVMYWYQQKSSQAPKLLFHYYDKDFNNEADTPDNFQSRRPNTSFCFLDIRSPGLGDTAMYLCATSREGTALKNIQYFGAGTRLSVL.